The 20 T cell receptor beta chains presented below share a single source sample, sequenced in a study of T cell responses to AZD1222 COVID-19 vaccine. Clones were sequenced by immunoSEQ multiplex PCR, and TCRdb holds only the in-frame ones, with some missing. The sample lists 140,000 or so clones, more than 70% occurring once. Specimen: peripheral blood, collected 28 days after the second AZD1222 dose. The receptors derive from an adult who received the AZD1222 COVID-19 vaccine.

The gene calls are TRBV7-2 and TRBJ2-7; no firm D call. Looked up from germline, CDR1 is SGHTA and CDR2 is FQGNSA. The CDR3 spans 16 residues. V dropped 1 base and J dropped 1 base, with 14 bases sitting between them. CDR3 nucleotides: TGTGCCAGCAGCTTAGGACCGTCCCCTTCTTCCTACGAGCAGTACTTC. It codes for CASSLGPSPSSYEQYF.

The gene calls are TRBV6-5 and TRBJ1-4, with TRBD1 matching 7 bases. In germline, CDR1 is MNHEY, CDR2 SVGAGI. V lost 2 bases to trimming and J lost 3 bases; unmatched junction nucleotides: 6. The CDR3 spans 16 residues. Written as DNA, the CDR3 is TGTGCCAGCAGTTACCCACACAGGGGAGCTAATGAAAAACTGTTTTTT. Its translation is CASSYPHRGANEKLFF.

This chain links TRBV5-1 with TRBJ1-1; unclear D gene. V lost 0 bases and J 0 bases, leaving 9 bases between the germline ends. Per germline, CDR1 SGHRS and CDR2 YFSETQ. This CDR3 is 15 amino acids long. CDR3: CASSLDSLMNTEAFF. The CDR3 nucleotides read TGCGCCAGCAGCTTGGACAGCCTCATGAACACTGAAGCTTTCTTT.

CDR3 protein: CASSSTGTVGYEQYF. The CDR3 coding sequence is TGCGCCAGCAGCTCTACCGGGACAGTAGGGTACGAGCAGTACTTC. The chain employs TRBV5-1 and TRBJ2-7; TRBD1 matches at 7 bases. The V gene end was trimmed by 3 bases and the J gene end by 4 bases; junction bases not matched to a gene: 10. In germline, CDR1 is SGHRS, CDR2 YFSETQ. The CDR3 has 15 amino acids.

The rearrangement uses TRBV4-1 and TRBJ2-1; 7 bases line up with TRBD2. The V and J ends lost 8 bases and 3 bases, in that order; junction bases with no gene match: 10. The CDR3 length is 15 residues. The germline V gene encodes CDR1 MGHRA and CDR2 YSYEKL. The CDR3 here is CASHRGGASYNEQFF. The CDR3 nucleotides read TGCGCCAGCCACCGGGGAGGGGCCAGCTACAATGAGCAGTTCTTC.

V and J are TRBV11-2 and TRBJ2-1, with D possibly TRBD1 on 6 matching bases. The germline V gene encodes CDR1 SGHAT and CDR2 FQNNGV. V lost 4 bases to trimming and J lost 0 bases, with 13 bases between them. CDR3 length equals 16 residues. The chain's CDR3 is CASSSRGSVSYNEQFF. The CDR3 bases are TGTGCCAGCAGCTCGAGGGGGTCTGTCTCCTACAATGAGCAGTTCTTC.

V usage is TRBV5-8 and J usage is TRBJ1-5; weak D call: TRBD1 (5 bases). The CDR3 loop spans 16 amino acids. From germline, CDR1 is SGHTS and CDR2 YDEGEE. Between the trimmed V and J ends, which lost 5 bases and 0 bases, there was a span of 15 bases. The DNA for the CDR3 is TGTGCCAGCAGTCGGTTGGCGGGACTTAGCAATCAGCCCCAGCATTTT. Translation gives CASSRLAGLSNQPQHF.

The gene calls are TRBV6-5 and TRBJ1-1; no clear D. Per germline, CDR1 MNHEY and CDR2 SVGAGI. The CDR3 runs to 13 residues. V lost 7 bases and J lost 0, with 9 bases in between. The CDR3 loop reads CASKEQLNTEAFF. The CDR3 region has the DNA TGTGCCAGCAAGGAACAGCTGAACACTGAAGCTTTCTTT.

As to this clone: Other nucleotide sequences from this sample produce the same CDR3. This chain links TRBV9 with TRBJ2-1; unclear D gene. The CDR3 totals 13 residues. Germline V lookup: CDR1 SGDLS, CDR2 YYNGEE. With 2 bases removed from V and 4 bases from J, the gap between germline ends came to 7 bases. CDR3 in amino acids: CASSVARYNEQFF. CDR3 bases: TGTGCCAGCAGCGTGGCCAGATACAATGAGCAGTTCTTC.

This chain uses TRBV12-3 or TRBV12-4 with TRBJ1-1; TRBD1 is a possible D gene (5 bases). The CDR3 loop spans 13 amino acids. V was trimmed by 6 bases and J by 1 base, leaving 9 bases between them. CDR3 amino acids: CASRPTGNTEAFF. CDR3 sequence (DNA): TGTGCCAGCAGGCCCACAGGGAACACTGAAGCTTTCTTT.

The rearrangement uses TRBV18 and TRBJ2-5, with a tentative D call TRBD2 (6 bases). This CDR3 is built from 13 residues. Germline V CDR1 and CDR2: KGHSH, LQKENI. The germline V and J ends were trimmed by 7 bases and 3 bases, with 12 bases remaining between them. The CDR3 DNA sequence: TGTGCCAGCTACGGGACTGCCGAAGAGACCCAGTACTTC. Amino acid sequence: CASYGTAEETQYF.

V gene TRBV27 combines with J gene TRBJ2-7; 7 nucleotides line up with TRBD1. J gave up 1 base and V 4 bases, and 13 bases lay outside the gene matches. Looked up from germline, CDR1 is MNHEY and CDR2 is SMNVEV (reference sequence). This CDR3 is 17 amino acids long. The CDR3 DNA reads as TGTGCCAGCAGTTCCGGATATGACAGGGCGGTTTCCTACGAGCAGTACTTC. Its protein is CASSSGYDRAVSYEQYF.

The chain joins TRBV30 to TRBJ1-1; D gene uncertain. CDR1 is GTSNPN, CDR2 SVGIG, per germline (reference sequence). V lost 4 bases and J lost 1, with 16 bases in between. This CDR3 has 15 residues. The CDR3 loop is CAWTEAAGPNTEAFF. CDR3 DNA sequence: TGTGCCTGGACGGAGGCGGCGGGTCCGAACACTGAAGCTTTCTTT.

The rearrangement links TRBV2 to TRBJ1-2; D might be TRBD1 (5 bases). CDR1 is SNHLY, CDR2 FYNNEI, per germline. Trimming shortened V by 11 bases and J by 0 bases, and 19 bases separated the two germline ends. The length of the CDR3 is 15 residues. The CDR3 loop reads CALTPGPKANYGYTF. CDR3 sequence (DNA): TGTGCCCTTACCCCGGGACCGAAAGCTAACTATGGCTACACCTTC.

This chain uses TRBV7-2 with TRBJ1-2, with D possibly matching TRBD1 (5 bases). Deletions cut 4 bases from V and 0 bases from J, with 9 bases between. The CDR3 loop spans 14 amino acids. The germline V gene has CDR1 SGHTA and CDR2 FQGNSA. Here the CDR3 reads CASSSKGANYGYTF. CDR3 in DNA: TGTGCCAGCAGCTCCAAAGGGGCTAACTATGGCTACACCTTC.

The genes are TRBV19 and TRBJ2-2; 8 bases line up with TRBD1. The CDR3 spans 15 residues. CDR1 is LNHDA and CDR2 is SQIVND in the germline V gene (reference sequence). Trimming cost V 5 bases and J 10 bases; bases outside gene matches: 12. The CDR3 nucleotides are TGTGCCAGTAGTGCTCTGGACAGGGACTCCCCGGAGCTGTTTTTT. This sequence encodes CASSALDRDSPELFF.

The V gene is TRBV18, the J gene TRBJ2-3; D is undetermined. Germline CDR1 is KGHSH and CDR2 is LQKENI. Trimming removed 3 bases at V and 2 bases at J, with 6 bases between. This CDR3 has 13 residues. CDR3 DNA: TGTGCCAGCTCACCCACCATCACAGATACGCAGTATTTT. This translates into CASSPTITDTQYF.

The chain recombines TRBV27 with TRBJ2-2; the D gene is possibly TRBD2 (5 bases). The V end lost 0 bases, the J end lost 14 bases, and 13 bases lay between the germline ends. This CDR3 spans 13 amino acids. CDR1 and CDR2 from the germline V gene are MNHEY and SMNVEV (reference sequence). CDR3 residues: CASSLSRGPALFF. The CDR3 bases are TGTGCCAGCAGTTTATCACGGGGTCCTGCTCTGTTTTTT.

V is TRBV19 and J is TRBJ1-1; 9 bases are shared with TRBD1. Germline lookup yields CDR1 LNHDA and CDR2 SQIVND (reference sequence). The CDR3 consists of 17 residues. V lost 6 bases and J lost 0; bases outside the gene matches: 11. The CDR3 spells CASRPSGTGLMNTEAFF. CDR3 in DNA: TGTGCCAGTAGACCATCCGGGACAGGGCTCATGAACACTGAAGCTTTCTTT.

This clone showed up just a few times. As DNA, the CDR3 is TGTGCCAGCAGTGCAGGGAACACTGAAGCTTTCTTT. Its protein is CASSAGNTEAFF. The V call is TRBV2, the J call TRBJ1-1; D remains unclear. Trimming left V 4 bases short and J 1 base short, with 4 bases between. The germline gives CDR1 SNHLY, CDR2 FYNNEI. CDR3 length: 12 residues.